This TCR beta chain emerged from a study of T cell repertoires in cytomegalovirus infection. The CDR3 has 14 amino acids. V was clipped by 5 bases and J by 10 bases; unmatched bases: 8. CDR1 is SGHAT and CDR2 is FQNNGV in the germline V gene. This clonotype was seen more than once but under ten times. The antigen remains unidentified. TCRdb called the reads again in MiXCR, with one record for every CDR3 protein. The repertoire holds around 710,000 distinct CDR3 sequences, with about 29% as singletons. This chain links TRBV11-2 with TRBJ1-6; 7 positions match TRBD1. The specimen comprised cultured CD8+ T cells from PBMCs, sampled from culture after CMV antigen stimulation. The sequence was collected from a human donor in good health (CMV status not recorded). Some clones in this sample may be carry-over from other donors' samples. CDR3: CASSQGGMRSPLHF. In DNA, the CDR3 is TGTGCCAGCAGCCAAGGGGGCATGAGGTCACCCCTCCACTTT.